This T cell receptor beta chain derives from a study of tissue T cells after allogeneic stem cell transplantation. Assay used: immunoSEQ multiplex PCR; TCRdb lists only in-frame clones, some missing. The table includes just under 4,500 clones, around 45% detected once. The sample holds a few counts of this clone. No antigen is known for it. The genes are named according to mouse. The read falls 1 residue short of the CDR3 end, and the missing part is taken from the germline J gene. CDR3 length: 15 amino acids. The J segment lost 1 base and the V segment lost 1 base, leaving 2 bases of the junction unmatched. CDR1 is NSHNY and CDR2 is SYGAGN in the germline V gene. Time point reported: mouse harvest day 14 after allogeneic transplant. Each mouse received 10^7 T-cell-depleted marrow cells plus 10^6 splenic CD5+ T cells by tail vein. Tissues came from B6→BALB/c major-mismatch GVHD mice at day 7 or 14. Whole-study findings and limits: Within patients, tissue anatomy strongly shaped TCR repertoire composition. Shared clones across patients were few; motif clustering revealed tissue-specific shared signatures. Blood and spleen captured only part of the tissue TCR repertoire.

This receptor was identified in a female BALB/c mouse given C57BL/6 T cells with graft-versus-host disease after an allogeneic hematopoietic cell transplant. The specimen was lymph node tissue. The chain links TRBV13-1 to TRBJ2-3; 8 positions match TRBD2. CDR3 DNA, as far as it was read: TGTGCCAGCAGTGATCTGACTGGGGGTGCAGAAACGCTGTAT. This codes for CASSDLTGGAETLY. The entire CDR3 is CASSDLTGGAETLYF.